These 9 T cell receptor beta chains were all obtained from the same sample, sequenced in a study of blood T cells in healthy people across ages. The use of a sample-barcoded 5' primer and a J-beta primer mix characterized a second PCR of roughly 6 to 11 cycles. Via MiXCR, TCRdb re-called the 5' RACE reads, giving one row per CDR3 protein. The sample has around 780,000 distinct CDR3 sequences, roughly 24% seen once. A further study also used this sample, focusing on T cells of mothers and their children.

The sample was blood. Receptor source: a boy aged 5-17 years in good health.

The chain uses TRBV7-9 and TRBJ1-3; 9 bases line up with TRBD1. V lost 5 bases and J lost 1; bases outside the gene matches: 9. The CDR3 is made up of 17 amino acids. Germline V gives CDR1 SEHNR, CDR2 FQNEAQ (reference sequence). The DNA for the CDR3 is TGTGCCAGCAGCCCCCACGGGACAGGGACGTCTGGAAACACCATATATTTT. Its protein product is CASSPHGTGTSGNTIYF.

This clonotype was seen more than once but under ten times. The chain uses TRBV9 and TRBJ2-1, with D unclear. Trimming took 0 bases from V and 6 from J, leaving 10 bases between them. Germline V gives CDR1 SGDLS, CDR2 YYNGEE. The CDR3 consists of 14 residues. CDR3 nucleotide sequence: TGTGCCAGCAGCGTAGACACGGGCTTCAATGAGCAGTTCTTC. This codes for CASSVDTGFNEQFF. Supplemented by reference TRBV9 and TRBJ2-1, the full variable domain reads DSGVTQTPKHLITATGQRVTLRCSPRSGDLSVYWYQQSLDQGLQFLIQYYNGEERAKGNILERFSAQQFPDLHSELNLSSLELGDSALYFCASSVDTGFNEQFFGPGTRLTVL.

V usage is TRBV12-5 and J usage is TRBJ2-1, with D perhaps TRBD2 (5 bases). The last part of the DNA fits TRBJ2-5 better; the J call may be wrong. Germline V gene sequence: CDR1 LGHNT, CDR2 FRNRAP. This CDR3 is 15 amino acids long. CDR3 region: CASGLYRERGETQYF. DNA of the CDR3: TGTGCTAGTGGTTTGTATAGGGAACGGGGAGAGACCCAGTACTTC.

The rearrangement uses TRBV28 and TRBJ2-5; no clear D. Near its end, the DNA agrees better with TRBJ2-1, so the J call may be wrong. CDR3 length: 11 residues. The germline gives CDR1 MDHEN, CDR2 SYDVKM. The CDR3 loop reads CASKRDNEQFF. CDR3 nucleotides: TGTGCCAGCAAGCGCGACAATGAGCAGTTCTTC.

This clonotype was recorded a few times. The gene calls are TRBV11-2 and TRBJ1-5; D not resolved. Germline V gene data show CDR1 as SGHAT and CDR2 as FQNNGV. The length of the CDR3 is 13 residues. Trimming cost V 0 bases and J 9 bases, with 9 bases left between them. DNA of the CDR3: TGTGCCAGCAGCTTAGATCTGGGAGGGCCCCAGCATTTT. Its protein is CASSLDLGGPQHF. The whole variable domain, filled in from reference TRBV11-2 and TRBJ1-5, reads EAGVAQSPRYKIIEKRQSVAFWCNPISGHATLYWYQQILGQGPKLLIQFQNNGVVDDSQLPKDRFSAERLKGVDSTLKIQPAKLEDSAVYLCASSLDLGGPQHFGDGTRLSIL.

This rearrangement joins TRBV20-1 to TRBJ2-7, with 9 positions matching TRBD1. The germline V gene has CDR1 DFQATT and CDR2 SNEGSKA (reference sequence). V was pared by 0 bases and J by 0 bases, with 3 bases of the junction left unmatched. CDR3 length: 15 residues. The CDR3 DNA is TGCAGTGCTAGAGATCGACAGGGGGTCTCCTACGAGCAGTACTTC. It yields the protein CSARDRQGVSYEQYF.

This clonotype was recorded a few times. This sequence joins TRBV7-2 and TRBJ2-5; 9 nucleotides agree with TRBD1. The end of the DNA is better explained by TRBJ2-7, so the J call may be wrong. From germline, CDR1 is SGHTA and CDR2 FQGNSA. The CDR3 covers 15 residues. The CDR3 coding sequence is TGTGCCAGCAGCTTCGGACAGGGGATATCCTACGAGCAGTACTTC. Residues: CASSFGQGISYEQYF.

This clonotype was seen a handful of times. The chain employs TRBV7-8 and TRBJ1-2; TRBD1 agrees at 7 bases. The V and J ends lost 4 bases and 2 bases, in that order; junction bases with no gene match: 4. Germline V gene lookup returns CDR1 SGHVS and CDR2 FQNEAQ. The CDR3 runs to 14 residues. CDR3 nucleotide sequence: TGTGCCAGCAGCTGGGACAGACCCAACTATGGCTACACCTTC. Amino acids: CASSWDRPNYGYTF.

This chain joins TRBV20-1 and TRBJ2-7, with 7 bases aligning to TRBD2. Germline V gene lookup returns CDR1 DFQATT and CDR2 SNEGSKA (reference sequence). This CDR3 has 11 residues. J gave up 6 bases and V 5 bases, and 4 bases lay outside the gene matches. The CDR3 reads CSALGGTEQYF. The CDR3 DNA sequence: TGCAGTGCTCTCGGGGGGACCGAGCAGTACTTC.